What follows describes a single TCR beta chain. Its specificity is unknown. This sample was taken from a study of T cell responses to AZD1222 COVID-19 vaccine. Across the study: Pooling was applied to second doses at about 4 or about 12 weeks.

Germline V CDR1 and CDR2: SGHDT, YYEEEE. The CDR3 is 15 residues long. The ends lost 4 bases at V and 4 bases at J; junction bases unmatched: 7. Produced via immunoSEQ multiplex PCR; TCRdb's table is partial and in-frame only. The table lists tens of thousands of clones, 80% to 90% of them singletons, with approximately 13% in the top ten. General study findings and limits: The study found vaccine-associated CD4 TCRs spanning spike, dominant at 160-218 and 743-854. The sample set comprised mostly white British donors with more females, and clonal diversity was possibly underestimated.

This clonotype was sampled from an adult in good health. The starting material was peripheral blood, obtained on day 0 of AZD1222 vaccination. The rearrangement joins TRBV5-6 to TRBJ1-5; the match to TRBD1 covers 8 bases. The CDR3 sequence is CASSPGQGSNQPQHF. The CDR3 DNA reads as TGTGCCAGCAGCCCAGGACAGGGAAGTAATCAGCCCCAGCATTTT. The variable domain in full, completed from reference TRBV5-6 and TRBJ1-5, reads DAGVTQSPTHLIKTRGQQVTLRCSPKSGHDTVSWYQQALGQGPQFIFQYYEEEERQRGNFPDRFSGHQFPNYSSELNVNALLLGDSALYLCASSPGQGSNQPQHFGDGTRLSIL.